This T cell receptor beta chain was captured by sequencing in a study of response to subunit inactivated influenza vaccine. V lost 6 bases and J lost 4, with 12 bases in between. The CDR3 has 12 amino acids. Germline CDR1 and CDR2: DFQATT and SNEGSKA (reference sequence). Regarding the study as a whole: Each seasonal flu vaccination may recruit only limited new T cells, authors suggested.

This clonotype turned up a few times. Its specificity is unknown. From the RT-PCR reads, TCRdb called clonotypes with MiXCR, one entry per CDR3 protein. The repertoire includes about 520,000 distinct CDR3 sequences, around 25% of them detected once, and less than 2.5% sits in the top ten. The sequencing here drew on CD4+ T cells sorted from PBMCs, taken roughly 5 days after vaccination. V and J are TRBV20-1 and TRBJ1-2; D gene uncertain. The sequence was collected from a man in his fifties or sixties who received an inactivated influenza vaccine. The CDR3 DNA sequence: TGCAGTGCGGGAGGGATGAGCTATGGCTACACCTTC. Translating it yields CSAGGMSYGYTF.